This T cell receptor beta chain stems from a study of blood T cell repertoires in COVID-19. The CDR3 loop spans 17 amino acids. Germline loops: CDR1 KGHSH, CDR2 LQKENI. V lost 3 bases to trimming and J lost 4 bases; unmatched junction nucleotides: 7. Measured with immunoSEQ multiplex PCR; TCRdb has only the in-frame clones, and not every one. The repertoire holds 150,000 or so clones, about 86% seen once, with 29% in the top ten. Sequenced input: peripheral blood. This sequence joins TRBV18 and TRBJ1-3; 12 nucleotides agree with TRBD1. The clonotype was recovered from an older woman with acute or convalescent COVID-19. The CDR3 DNA reads TGTGCCAGCTCACCTTCCCCGGGACAGGGGGCCGGAAACACCATATATTTT. This encodes CASSPSPGQGAGNTIYF.